The 6 T cell receptor beta chains presented below share a single source sample, sequenced in a study of neoadjuvant anti-PD-1 for oral cavity cancer. Sequencing used immunoSEQ multiplex PCR; TCRdb keeps in-frame clones, though not all of them. The sample yields about 9,800 clones, 50% to 80% seen once. The time point was: after neoadjuvant nivolumab, at surgical resection. The sequencing used PBMCs, collected after nivolumab (anti-PD-1) treatment. The source of these receptors is a person aged 40 to 85 with oral cavity squamous cell carcinoma.

The chain combines TRBV11-2 with TRBJ1-5, with TRBD1 matching over 8 bases. The CDR3 consists of 14 residues. The junction had 3 bases not matched to a gene; V was cut back by 5 bases and J by 3 bases. CDR1 SGHAT and CDR2 FQNNGV come from the germline V gene. This CDR3 reads CASSQGQANQPQHF. DNA of the CDR3: TGTGCCAGCAGCCAGGGACAGGCCAATCAGCCCCAGCATTTT.

V usage is TRBV4-2 and J usage is TRBJ1-1, with D possibly TRBD1 on 5 matching bases. This CDR3 spans 14 amino acids. Germline lookup yields CDR1 LGHNA and CDR2 YNFKEQ. Trimming took 0 bases from V and 5 from J, leaving 10 bases between them. For the CDR3, the DNA is TGTGCCAGCAGCCAAGAATGGGGGAAGACTGAAGCTTTCTTT. Its translation: CASSQEWGKTEAFF.

The V and J genes are TRBV5-4 and TRBJ2-7; 12 bases are a match to TRBD2. Germline loops: CDR1 SGHNT, CDR2 YYREEE (reference sequence). J was trimmed by 4 bases and V by 4 bases; bases with no gene match: 6. The CDR3 consists of 15 residues. The CDR3 DNA is TGTGCCAGCAGCACACTAGCGGGGGGCTTTTACGAGCAGTACTTC. Its translation: CASSTLAGGFYEQYF.

A few counts support this clone. This chain connects TRBV7-3 to TRBJ2-2; D is possibly TRBD1 (6 bases). V was shortened by 10 bases and J by 5 bases, with 14 bases between the two germline ends. Germline V gene lookup returns CDR1 SGHTA and CDR2 FQGTGA. The CDR3 consists of 13 residues. The CDR3 coding sequence is TGTGCCACATCCACAGGGAATACCGGGGAGCTGTTTTTT. Its translation is CATSTGNTGELFF. Based on the CDR3 plus reference TRBV7-3 and TRBJ2-2, the full variable domain is GAGVSQTPSNKVTEKGKYVELRCDPISGHTALYWYRQSLGQGPEFLIYFQGTGAADDSGLPNDRFFAVRPEGSVSTLKIQRTERGDSAVYLCATSTGNTGELFFGEGSRLTVL.

This clone was seen a single time. This chain joins TRBV23-1 and TRBJ2-7; TRBD2 might be the D (5 bases). Being an ORF, TRBV23-1 has a function that is uncertain. V shed 0 bases and J shed 3 bases, with 18 bases lying between them. This CDR3 contains 17 residues. The CDR3 coding sequence is TGCGCCAGCAGTCAATCGTCTAGCCCGGTGGTTGGCTACGAGCAGTACTTC. Translated, it gives CASSQSSSPVVGYEQYF.

V and J are TRBV6-5 and TRBJ2-7; D unclear. Per the germline V gene, CDR1 is MNHEY and CDR2 is SVGAGI. Trimming pared 5 bases from V and 6 bases from J, leaving 11 bases between. The CDR3 covers 12 residues. The CDR3 reads CASSEDTAEQYF. The CDR3 DNA is TGTGCCAGCAGTGAAGACACAGCCGAGCAGTACTTC.